This T cell receptor (beta chain) emerged from a study of cytomegalovirus exposure and HLA in healthy donors. Study in general: Early released data had tens of millions of unique TCRs, all coming from HLA-typed donors. Findings and caveats of the study: Reports state that TCR beta sequences accurately predicted most subjects' HLA-A and HLA-B alleles. The study put under 200 TCR beta chains on its list as cytomegalovirus-associated.

A word on this clone: Its specificity is unknown.

It was with 60 Vbeta and 13 Jbeta primers that the PCR ran. The protocol was immunoSEQ multiplex PCR, while the TCRdb copy is restricted to in-frame clones and leaves out a portion. This sample has fewer than 130,000 clones, with around three quarters found just once. Everyone who donated was a healthy bone marrow donor. Germline-derived CDR1 and CDR2 are LNHNV and YYDKDF (reference sequence). The CDR3 extends over 13 amino acids. V lost 3 bases and J 4 bases, leaving 9 bases between the germline ends. Sequenced input: PBMCs. The receptor was isolated from a woman in her thirties or forties in good health and CMV-seronegative. V is TRBV15 and J is TRBJ1-2; D ambiguous. CDR3 in DNA: TGTGCCACCAGCAGGTCTTCGCGCTATGGCTACACCTTC. It yields the protein CATSRSSRYGYTF.